Given below is one T cell receptor beta chain in context. Its cognate antigen is unknown. The data were taken from a study of T cell responses to AZD1222 COVID-19 vaccine. Study-level points and caveats: Mostly white British, mostly female donors; authors suggested clonal diversity may be underestimated. Variant regions that are unmutated are reportedly the target of nearly half of spike-specific TCRs. Repertoires were obtained solely post-peak T cell response.

The CDR3 sequence is 15 residues long. CDR1 and CDR2 from the germline V gene are MNHEY and SVGEGT. Trimming at V came to 0 bases and at J to 5 bases, leaving 3 bases not matched to a gene. Clones were read by immunoSEQ multiplex PCR, and TCRdb kept only the in-frame ones, dropping some. This table has 200,000 to 250,000 clones, around 93% appearing once. Sequencing was performed on peripheral blood, taken on day 0 of MenACWY control vaccination. V gene TRBV6-2 or TRBV6-3 combines with J gene TRBJ1-1; 10 nucleotides agree with TRBD1. The source of this sequence is an adult in good health. CDR3 region: CASSYSGQGGTEAFF. As DNA, the CDR3 is TGTGCCAGCAGTTACTCCGGACAGGGGGGAACTGAAGCTTTCTTT.